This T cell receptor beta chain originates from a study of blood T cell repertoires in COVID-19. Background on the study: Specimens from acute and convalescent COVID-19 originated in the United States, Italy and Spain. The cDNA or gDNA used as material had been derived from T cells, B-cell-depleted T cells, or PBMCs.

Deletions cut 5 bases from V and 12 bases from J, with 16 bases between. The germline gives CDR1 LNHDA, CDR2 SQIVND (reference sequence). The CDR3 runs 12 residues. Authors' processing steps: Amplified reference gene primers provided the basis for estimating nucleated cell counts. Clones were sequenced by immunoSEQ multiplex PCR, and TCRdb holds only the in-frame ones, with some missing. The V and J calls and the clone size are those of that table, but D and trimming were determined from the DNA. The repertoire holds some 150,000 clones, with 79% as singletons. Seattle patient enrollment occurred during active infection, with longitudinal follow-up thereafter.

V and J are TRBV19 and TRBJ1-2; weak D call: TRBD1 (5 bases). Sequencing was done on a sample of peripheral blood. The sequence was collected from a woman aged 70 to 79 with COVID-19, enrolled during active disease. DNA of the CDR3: TGTGCCAGTAGTCCCGCTGGGGGGAGGAACACCTTC. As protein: CASSPAGGRNTF.